This entry concerns a single TCR beta chain. The antigen is undetermined. The sample comes from a study of spatial heterogeneity in lung cancer. Looking at the study overall: At a median of about two years after resection, follow-up PBMC samples were sequenced when available. In the raw reads, each unique TCR and UMI combination was present more than ten times on average. Overall study results and limits: The study found ubiquitous expanded tumor TCRs in blood more at resection than follow-up.

Time point here: blood at routine non-recurrence follow-up after resection. Sequencing was performed on whole RNA extracted from tumor and nontumor lung tissue, or from frozen PBMC, and the material was left unsorted. Germline V lookup: CDR1 SEHNR, CDR2 FQNEAQ (reference sequence). The CDR3 runs 15 residues. The V gene lost 5 bases and the J gene lost 8 bases, with 18 bases spanning the gap. On each TCR cDNA molecule, a unique molecular identifier was present. TCRdb itself ran the 5' RACE reads through MiXCR, one entry per CDR3 protein. The table records 50,000 to 60,000 distinct CDR3 sequences, 7.4% of them present only once.

The specimen was PBMCs, collected at follow-up. V and J are TRBV7-9 and TRBJ1-4; D may be TRBD1 (5 bases). This TCR derives from a female donor with early-stage non-small cell lung cancer. This chain's CDR3 is CASSSRREMEEKLFF. CDR3 bases: TGTGCCAGCAGCAGCCGCAGGGAGATGGAAGAAAAACTGTTTTTT. Complete variable domain (other parts from reference TRBV7-9 and TRBJ1-4): DTGVSQNPRHKITKRGQNVTFRCDPISEHNRLYWYRQTLGQGPEFLTYFQNEAQLEKSRLLSDRFSAERPKGSFSTLEIQRTEQGDSAMYLCASSSRREMEEKLFFGSGTQLSVL.